These 28 T cell receptor beta chains were all obtained from the same sample, sequenced in a study of post-analysis software for immune sequencing data. Whole-study results and caveats: Compared with controls, patients had more of 4 to 6 TRBV segments, including TRBV5-6, TRBV5-1 and TRBV20-1.

These receptors have no identified antigens. Unique molecular identifiers featured in each of the TCR beta cDNA libraries. MiXCR, run by TCRdb on the PCR reads, gives a single entry per CDR3 protein. Of 650,000 to 900,000 distinct CDR3 sequences in the sample, about half are singletons; the top ten hold 4.9%. Sequenced: blood. These TCRs come from a girl aged 10 to 17 with multiple sclerosis.

This clonotype was recorded only once. V and J are TRBV20-1 and TRBJ2-5; maybe TRBD1 (5 bases). V was shortened by 5 bases and J by 1 base, with 14 bases between the two germline ends. The germline V gene encodes CDR1 DFQATT and CDR2 SNEGSKA (reference sequence). This CDR3 is built from 14 residues. The CDR3 DNA sequence: TGCAGTGCTCCCCCGTGGGGCGTCCAAGAGACCCAGTACTTC. Its translation is CSAPPWGVQETQYF.

The chain couples TRBV5-5 to TRBJ2-1; weak D call: TRBD1 (5 bases). CDR3 length equals 14 residues. The germline V gene has CDR1 SGHKS and CDR2 YYEKEE (reference sequence). With 7 bases removed from V and 6 bases from J, the gap between germline ends came to 17 bases. In DNA form, the CDR3 reads TGTGCCAGCGTTTGGGGCGGATCCACCAATGAGCAGTTCTTC. Translation: CASVWGGSTNEQFF.

The chain links TRBV2 to TRBJ2-7, with 10 bases matching TRBD2. V trimming: 1 base; J trimming: 0 bases; junction bases outside the gene matches: 6. Germline CDR1 reads SNHLY; CDR2 reads FYNNEI. The CDR3 covers 17 residues. CDR3 nucleotides: TGTGCCAGCAGTGAAGAAAGAACTAGCGGGACCTCCTACGAGCAGTACTTC. Encoded protein: CASSEERTSGTSYEQYF.

This clonotype was recorded a few times. At one of its ends the junction is not consistent with the germline gene, which may arise from a read error. This chain joins TRBV7-7 and TRBJ2-7; D call uncertain. The J call may be in error: the DNA end matches TRBJ2-5 better. Germline CDR1 is SSHAT and CDR2 is FNYEAQ (reference sequence). The CDR3 is 13 amino acids. The DNA of the CDR3 is TGTGCTAGCAGCGACGGACCTAGGGAGACCCAGTACTTC. Translating it yields CASSDGPRETQYF.

V is TRBV15 and J is TRBJ2-1, with D tentatively TRBD1 (5 bases). The V end lost 0 bases, the J end lost 2 bases, and 11 bases lay between the germline ends. This CDR3 comprises 16 residues. Germline V lookup: CDR1 LNHNV, CDR2 YYDKDF (reference sequence). Here the CDR3 reads CATSRDGAGTYNEQFF. The CDR3 DNA is TGTGCCACCAGCAGAGATGGGGCAGGGACCTACAATGAGCAGTTCTTC.

This clonotype was seen repeatedly, ten times or more. J is TRBJ2-7 and V is TRBV7-8; D gene uncertain. Trimming removed 1 base at V and 4 bases at J, with 11 bases between. CDR3 length: 14 residues. Germline CDR1 is SGHVS and CDR2 is FQNEAQ. The CDR3 coding sequence is TGTGCCAGCAGCTTAGAAGGGATCGATTACGAGCAGTACTTC. Amino acids: CASSLEGIDYEQYF. Based on the CDR3 plus reference TRBV7-8 and TRBJ2-7, the full variable domain is GAGVSQSPRYKVAKRGQDVALRCDPISGHVSLFWYQQALGQGPEFLTYFQNEAQLDKSGLPSDRFFAERPEGSVSTLKIQRTQQEDSAVYLCASSLEGIDYEQYFGPGTRLTVT.

The V call is TRBV20-1, the J call TRBJ2-7; D is unclear. Trimming left V 3 bases short and J 5 bases short, with 11 bases between. Germline CDR1 is DFQATT and CDR2 is SNEGSKA (reference sequence). This CDR3 is 12 amino acids long. The CDR3 is CSARRLTNEQYF. In DNA form, the CDR3 reads TGCAGTGCTAGGCGCCTTACTAACGAGCAGTACTTC.

The gene calls are TRBV4-2 and TRBJ2-7; possible D gene TRBD2, 6 bases. V gave up 1 base and J gave up 3 bases, with 13 bases separating them. Germline V gene data show CDR1 as LGHNA and CDR2 as YNFKEQ. This CDR3 region has 15 residues. This CDR3 is CASSQAGSSGYEQYF. The CDR3 DNA sequence: TGTGCCAGCAGCCAAGCGGGCAGTAGCGGCTACGAGCAGTACTTC.

The chain uses TRBV13 and TRBJ2-7; D ambiguous. Germline-derived CDR1 and CDR2 are PRHDT and FYEKMQ (reference sequence). The CDR3 totals 14 residues. The V end lost 1 base, the J end lost 4 bases, and 11 bases lay between the germline ends. The CDR3 DNA sequence: TGTGCCAGCAGCTTAGCCCTATCAGGTTACGAGCAGTACTTC. This encodes CASSLALSGYEQYF.

This chain connects TRBV20-1 to TRBJ2-4, with 14 bases aligning to TRBD2. Near its end, the DNA agrees better with TRBJ2-7, so the J call may be wrong. The CDR3 has 15 residues. Germline V lookup: CDR1 DFQATT, CDR2 SNEGSKA (reference sequence). CDR3 residues: CSARPTSGRGDEQYF. CDR3 bases: TGCAGTGCTAGACCGACTAGCGGGAGGGGGGACGAGCAGTACTTC.

This rearrangement joins TRBV12-3 or TRBV12-4 to TRBJ2-1; 10 bases are shared with TRBD1. CDR3 size: 20 residues. Trimming cost V 6 bases and J 3 bases; bases outside gene matches: 20. The CDR3 region has the DNA TGTGCCAGCAGGCCCCCCACTTTAAACCCGGGACAGGGGCACTACAATGAGCAGTTCTTC. Translation: CASRPPTLNPGQGHYNEQFF.

The CDR3 sequence is CASSLTAQRFGYTF. The DNA for the CDR3 is TGTGCCAGCAGTTTAACGGCACAGCGCTTTGGCTACACCTTC. The chain combines TRBV12-3 or TRBV12-4 with TRBJ1-2, with D hard to call. V was pared by 2 bases and J by 7 bases, with 14 bases between. CDR3 length equals 14 residues.

The gene calls are TRBV4-2 and TRBJ2-5; TRBD1 is a possible D gene (5 bases). The length of the CDR3 is 15 residues. Trimming pared 2 bases from V and 2 bases from J, leaving 12 bases between. The V gene's germline CDR1 is LGHNA and CDR2 YNFKEQ. The CDR3 nucleotides are TGTGCCAGCAGCCAAAGGGGCAGTCAACAAGAGACCCAGTACTTC. It yields the protein CASSQRGSQQETQYF.

This clonotype was found a few times. The CDR3 DNA reads as TGTGCCAGCAGCTATGACGGGTTCTCCTACGAGCAGTACTTC. Protein: CASSYDGFSYEQYF. The chain carries TRBV9 and TRBJ2-7; D remains unclear. The CDR3 is 14 residues long. CDR1 SGDLS and CDR2 YYNGEE come from the germline V gene. Between the trimmed V and J ends, which lost 4 bases and 0 bases, there was a span of 11 bases.

This clonotype was counted between two and nine times. The J gene is TRBJ2-1, the V gene TRBV6-6, with 7 bases that match TRBD2. The CDR3 runs 15 residues. J was trimmed by 4 bases and V by 3 bases; bases with no gene match: 6. CDR1 is MNHNY, CDR2 SVGAGI, per germline (reference sequence). The CDR3 spells CASSYERGAYNEQFF. The CDR3 region has the DNA TGTGCCAGCAGTTATGAGCGGGGCGCGTACAATGAGCAGTTCTTC.

The chain combines TRBV6-1 with TRBJ2-7; 9 nucleotides agree with TRBD2. The J call is in doubt because the DNA end fits TRBJ2-5 better. CDR1 MNHNS and CDR2 SASEGT come from the germline V gene. The CDR3 totals 15 residues. CDR3 residues: CASGPSGVTRETQYF. The CDR3, as DNA: TGTGCCAGCGGGCCTAGCGGGGTAACTAGAGAGACCCAGTACTTC.

This clonotype was observed a few times. The J gene is TRBJ1-2, the V gene TRBV6-6; tentative D call: TRBD1 (5 bases). Trimming shortened V by 2 bases and J by 7 bases, and 11 bases separated the two germline ends. CDR3 size: 13 residues. Germline values: CDR1 MNHNY, CDR2 SVGAGI (reference sequence). The CDR3 here is CASSYGQGGGYTF. The DNA of the CDR3 is TGTGCCAGCAGTTACGGGCAGGGTGGTGGCTACACCTTC.

CDR3 sequence reads: CATSDLGSGGGEQFF. CDR3 DNA sequence: TGTGCCACCAGTGATTTGGGGTCGGGCGGAGGGGAGCAGTTCTTC. This rearrangement joins TRBV24-1 to TRBJ2-1; TRBD2 is a possible D gene (6 bases). Trimming pared 0 bases from V and 10 bases from J, leaving 15 bases between. CDR1 and CDR2 from the germline V gene are KGHDR and SFDVKD. The CDR3 totals 15 residues.

The chain combines TRBV20-1 with TRBJ1-5, with 11 nucleotides matching TRBD1. Germline trimming cut 0 bases from V and 5 bases from J; bases unmatched to any gene: 6. This CDR3 contains 16 residues. Germline-derived CDR1 and CDR2 are DFQATT and SNEGSKA (reference sequence). The CDR3 DNA sequence: TGCAGTGCTAGAGATGAGGGACAGGGGGAGGATCAGCCCCAGCATTTT. Translated: CSARDEGQGEDQPQHF.

In its sample, this clonotype was seen many times. This chain uses TRBV6-5 with TRBJ2-7; 8 bases are shared with TRBD1. In germline, CDR1 is MNHEY, CDR2 SVGAGI. J lost 5 bases, V lost 10 bases, and 10 bases had no gene match. The CDR3 spans 13 residues. CDR3: CATLSDRVNEQYF. In DNA form, the CDR3 reads TGTGCCACCCTTTCGGACAGGGTCAACGAGCAGTACTTC.

This clonotype turned up a few times. The CDR3 nucleotides read TGCGCCAGCAGCCAAGGGGACGGGTCTTCCTACGAGCAGTACTTC. Its protein is CASSQGDGSSYEQYF. The genes are TRBV4-1 and TRBJ2-7; D tentatively reads TRBD1 or TRBD2 (5 bases each). Germline V gene data show CDR1 as MGHRA and CDR2 as YSYEKL. CDR3 length equals 15 residues. Trimming took off 1 base at V and 1 base at J, with 11 bases between the two ends.

This clonotype was observed a handful of times. The rearrangement joins TRBV28 to TRBJ1-5; 10 bases map to TRBD1. This CDR3 is built from 15 residues. V lost 0 bases and J lost 4; bases outside the gene matches: 0. Germline V gene data show CDR1 as MDHEN and CDR2 as SYDVKM. The CDR3 is CASSLWDRGNQPQHF. CDR3 bases: TGTGCCAGCAGTTTATGGGACAGGGGGAATCAGCCCCAGCATTTT.

The chain uses TRBV19 and TRBJ2-3; no reliable D call. The V gene lost 2 bases and the J gene lost 6 bases, with 12 bases spanning the gap. The CDR3 length is 14 residues. The germline CDR1 and CDR2 sequences are LNHDA and SQIVND (reference sequence). CDR3 sequence reads: CASSITGPPDTQYF. The DNA of the CDR3 is TGTGCCAGTAGTATAACTGGACCTCCTGATACGCAGTATTTT.

The V call is TRBV27, the J call TRBJ2-1, with 12 positions matching TRBD2. V shed 8 bases and J 7 bases; nucleotides not matched to a gene: 9. CDR3 length: 15 residues. CDR1 is MNHEY, CDR2 SMNVEV, per germline (reference sequence). The chain's CDR3 is CASLELAGGKNEQFF. DNA for the CDR3: TGTGCCAGCCTCGAACTAGCGGGAGGAAAGAATGAGCAGTTCTTC.

The V call is TRBV9, the J call TRBJ2-7, with D perhaps TRBD2 (7 bases). The CDR3 is made up of 14 amino acids. Trimming stripped 5 bases from V and 1 base from J, with 13 bases between. Germline assignment: CDR1 SGDLS and CDR2 YYNGEE. In DNA form, the CDR3 reads TGTGCCAGCAGTAACAGGGAGGGGTCCTACGAGCAGTACTTC. This codes for CASSNREGSYEQYF.

The chain combines TRBV9 with TRBJ2-7, with TRBD1 identical over 7 bases. The CDR3 runs 12 residues. The germline V gene encodes CDR1 SGDLS and CDR2 YYNGEE. V shed 3 bases, J shed 12 bases, and the junction held 9 bases outside the gene matches. The CDR3 loop reads CASSAPGQEPYF. CDR3 coding DNA: TGTGCCAGCAGCGCCCCTGGACAGGAACCGTACTTC.

The gene calls are TRBV13 and TRBJ2-7; 10 nucleotides agree with TRBD2. This CDR3 comprises 18 residues. With 0 bases clipped from V and 3 bases from J, the junction kept 11 bases outside the gene matches. Per the germline V gene, CDR1 is PRHDT and CDR2 is FYEKMQ (reference sequence). The CDR3 sequence is CASSLGVAGGSTRYEQYF. The CDR3 bases are TGTGCCAGCAGCTTAGGGGTAGCGGGAGGCTCAACCCGCTACGAGCAGTACTTC.

J is TRBJ1-1 and V is TRBV12-3 or TRBV12-4, with a tentative D call TRBD1 (5 bases). V was shortened by 8 bases and J by 6 bases, with 19 bases between the two germline ends. The length of the CDR3 is 14 residues. Here the CDR3 reads CASLLNGQGAEAFF. CDR3 nucleotide sequence: TGTGCCAGCCTGCTGAATGGGCAGGGCGCTGAAGCTTTCTTT.